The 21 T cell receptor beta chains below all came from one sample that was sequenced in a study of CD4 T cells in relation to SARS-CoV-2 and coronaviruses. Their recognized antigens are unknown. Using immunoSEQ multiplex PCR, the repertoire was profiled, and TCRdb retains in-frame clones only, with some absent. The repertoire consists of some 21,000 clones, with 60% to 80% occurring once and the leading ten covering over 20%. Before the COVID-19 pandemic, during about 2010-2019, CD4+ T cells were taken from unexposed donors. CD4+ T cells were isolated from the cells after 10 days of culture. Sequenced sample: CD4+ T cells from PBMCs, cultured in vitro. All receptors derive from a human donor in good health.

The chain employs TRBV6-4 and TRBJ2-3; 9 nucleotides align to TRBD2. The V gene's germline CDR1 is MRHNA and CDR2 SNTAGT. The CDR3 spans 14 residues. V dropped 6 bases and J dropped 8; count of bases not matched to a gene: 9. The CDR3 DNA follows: TGTGCCAGCAGCCCCCTTAGCGGGAGCGGTACGCAGTATTTT. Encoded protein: CASSPLSGSGTQYF.

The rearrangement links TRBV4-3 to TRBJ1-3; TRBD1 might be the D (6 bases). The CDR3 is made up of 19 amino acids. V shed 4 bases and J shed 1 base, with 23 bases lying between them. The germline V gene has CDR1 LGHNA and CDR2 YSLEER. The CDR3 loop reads CASSPRPRGGGGSGNTIYF. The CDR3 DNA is TGCGCCAGCAGCCCCCGCCCCCGGGGGGGCGGTGGGTCTGGAAACACCATATATTTT.

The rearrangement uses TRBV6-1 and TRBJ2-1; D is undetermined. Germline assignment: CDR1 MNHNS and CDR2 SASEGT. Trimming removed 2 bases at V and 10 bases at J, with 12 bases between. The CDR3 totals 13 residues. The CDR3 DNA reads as TGTGCCAGCAGTGAATCGGGTAGCTGGGAGCAGTTCTTC. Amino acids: CASSESGSWEQFF.

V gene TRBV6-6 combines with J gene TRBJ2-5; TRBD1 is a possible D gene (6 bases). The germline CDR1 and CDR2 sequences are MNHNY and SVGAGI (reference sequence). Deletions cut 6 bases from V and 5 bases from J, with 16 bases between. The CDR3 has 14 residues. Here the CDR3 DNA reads TGTGCCAGCAGAGATACAGGTCAGGGGGAGACCCAGTACTTC. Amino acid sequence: CASRDTGQGETQYF.

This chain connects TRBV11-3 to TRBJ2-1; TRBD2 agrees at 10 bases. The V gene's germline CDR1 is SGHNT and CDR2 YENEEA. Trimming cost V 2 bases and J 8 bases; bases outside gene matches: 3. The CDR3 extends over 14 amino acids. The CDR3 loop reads CASSLTSGNDEQFF. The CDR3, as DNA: TGTGCCAGCAGCTTAACTAGCGGGAACGATGAGCAGTTCTTC. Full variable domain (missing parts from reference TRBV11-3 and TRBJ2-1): EAGVVQSPRYKIIEKKQPVAFWCNPISGHNTLYWYLQNLGQGPELLIRYENEEAVDDSQLPKDRFSAERLKGVDSTLKIQPAELGDSAVYLCASSLTSGNDEQFFGPGTRLTVL.

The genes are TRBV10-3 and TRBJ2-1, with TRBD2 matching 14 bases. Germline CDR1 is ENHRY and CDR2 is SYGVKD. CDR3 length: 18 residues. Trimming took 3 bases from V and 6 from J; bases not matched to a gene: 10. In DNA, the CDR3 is TGTGCCATCAGTGAAGGGGTTGGGACTAGCGGGAGTACCAATGAGCAGTTCTTC. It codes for CAISEGVGTSGSTNEQFF.

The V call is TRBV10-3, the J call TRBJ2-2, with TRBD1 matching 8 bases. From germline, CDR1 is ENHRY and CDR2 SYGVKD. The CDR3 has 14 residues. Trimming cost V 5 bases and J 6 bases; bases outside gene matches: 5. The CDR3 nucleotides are TGTGCCATCAGTACAGGGGGTTCGGCCGGGGAGCTGTTTTTT. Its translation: CAISTGGSAGELFF.

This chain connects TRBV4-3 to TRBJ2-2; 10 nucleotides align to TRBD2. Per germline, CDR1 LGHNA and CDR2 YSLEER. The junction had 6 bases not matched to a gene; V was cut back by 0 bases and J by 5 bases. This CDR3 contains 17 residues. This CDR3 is CASSQELAGGGTGELFF. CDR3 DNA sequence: TGCGCCAGCAGCCAAGAATTAGCGGGGGGCGGGACCGGGGAGCTGTTTTTT.

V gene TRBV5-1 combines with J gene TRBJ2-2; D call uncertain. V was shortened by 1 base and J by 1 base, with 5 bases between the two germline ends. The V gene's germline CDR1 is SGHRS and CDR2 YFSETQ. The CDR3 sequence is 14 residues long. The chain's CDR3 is CASSLMGNTGELFF. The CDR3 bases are TGCGCCAGCAGCTTGATGGGGAACACCGGGGAGCTGTTTTTT. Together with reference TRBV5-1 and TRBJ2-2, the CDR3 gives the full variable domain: KAGVTQTPRYLIKTRGQQVTLSCSPISGHRSVSWYQQTPGQGLQFLFEYFSETQRNKGNFPGRFSGRQFSNSRSEMNVSTLELGDSALYLCASSLMGNTGELFFGEGSRLTVL.

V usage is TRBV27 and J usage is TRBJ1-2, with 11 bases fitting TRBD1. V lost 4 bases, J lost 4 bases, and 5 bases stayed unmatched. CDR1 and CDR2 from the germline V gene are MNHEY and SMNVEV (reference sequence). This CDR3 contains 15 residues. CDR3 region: CASSWGQGGAYGYTF. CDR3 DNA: TGTGCCAGCAGTTGGGGACAGGGGGGCGCCTATGGCTACACCTTC.

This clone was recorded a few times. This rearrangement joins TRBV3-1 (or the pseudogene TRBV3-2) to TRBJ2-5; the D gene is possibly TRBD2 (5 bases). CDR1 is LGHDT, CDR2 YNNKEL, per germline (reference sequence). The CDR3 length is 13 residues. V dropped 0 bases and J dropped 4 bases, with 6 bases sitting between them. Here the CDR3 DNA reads TGTGCCAGCAGCCAAGACGGGGTAGAGACCCAGTACTTC. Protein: CASSQDGVETQYF.

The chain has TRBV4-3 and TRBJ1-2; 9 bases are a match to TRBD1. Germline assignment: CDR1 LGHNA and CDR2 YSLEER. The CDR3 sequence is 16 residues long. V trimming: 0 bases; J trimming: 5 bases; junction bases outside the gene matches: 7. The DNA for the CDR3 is TGCGCCAGCAGCCAAGACCGGACAGGGGTCAGGTATGGCTACACCTTC. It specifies CASSQDRTGVRYGYTF.

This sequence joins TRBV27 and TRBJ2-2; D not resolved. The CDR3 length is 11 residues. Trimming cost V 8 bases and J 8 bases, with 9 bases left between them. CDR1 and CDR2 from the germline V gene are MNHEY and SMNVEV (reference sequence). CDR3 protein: CASSTVGELFF. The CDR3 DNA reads TGTGCCAGCTCTACGGTGGGGGAGCTGTTTTTT.

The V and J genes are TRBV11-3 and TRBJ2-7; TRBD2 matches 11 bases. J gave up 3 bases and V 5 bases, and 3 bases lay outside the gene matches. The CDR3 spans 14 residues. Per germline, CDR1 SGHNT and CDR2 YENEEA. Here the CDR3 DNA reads TGTGCCAGCAGCAAGACTAGCGGGAACTACGAGCAGTACTTC. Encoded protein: CASSKTSGNYEQYF.

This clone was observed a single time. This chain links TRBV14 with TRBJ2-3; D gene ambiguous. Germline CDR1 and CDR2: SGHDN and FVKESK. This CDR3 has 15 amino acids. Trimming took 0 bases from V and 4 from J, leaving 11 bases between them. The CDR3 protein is CASSQDRRRPDTQYF. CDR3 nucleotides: TGTGCCAGCAGCCAAGACAGGCGGCGACCAGATACGCAGTATTTT.

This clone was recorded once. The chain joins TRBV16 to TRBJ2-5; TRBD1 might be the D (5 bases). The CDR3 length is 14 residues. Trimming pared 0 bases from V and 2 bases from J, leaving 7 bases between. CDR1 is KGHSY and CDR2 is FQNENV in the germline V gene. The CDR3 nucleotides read TGTGCCAGCAGCCAATCGTACAGGCAAGAGACCCAGTACTTC. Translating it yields CASSQSYRQETQYF. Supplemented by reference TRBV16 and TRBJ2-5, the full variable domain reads GEEVAQTPKHLVRGEGQKAKLYCAPIKGHSYVFWYQQVLKNEFKFLISFQNENVFDETGMPKERFSAKCLPNSPCSLEIQATKLEDSAVYFCASSQSYRQETQYFGPGTRLLVL.

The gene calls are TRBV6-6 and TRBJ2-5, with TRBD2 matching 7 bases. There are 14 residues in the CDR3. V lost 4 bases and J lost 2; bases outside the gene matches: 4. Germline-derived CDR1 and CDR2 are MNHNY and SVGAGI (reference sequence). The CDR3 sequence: CASSWPGGQETQYF. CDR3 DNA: TGTGCCAGCAGTTGGCCGGGGGGACAAGAGACCCAGTACTTC.

For the CDR3, the DNA is TGTGCCAGCAGCTTAGTTGCAGCGGGGGGGCTTTGGGAGCAGTTCTTC. It codes for CASSLVAAGGLWEQFF. J is TRBJ2-1 and V is TRBV7-2; 10 positions match TRBD2. V trimming: 1 base; J trimming: 10 bases; junction bases outside the gene matches: 10. Germline-derived CDR1 and CDR2 are SGHTA and FQGNSA. The CDR3 sequence is 16 residues long.

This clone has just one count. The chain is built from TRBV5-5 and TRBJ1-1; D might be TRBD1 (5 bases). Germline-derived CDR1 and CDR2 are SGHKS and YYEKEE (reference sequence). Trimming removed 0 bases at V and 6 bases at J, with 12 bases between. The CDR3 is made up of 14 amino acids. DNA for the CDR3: TGTGCCAGCAGCTTGGGTTCAGGGAGGGCTGAAGCTTTCTTT. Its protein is CASSLGSGRAEAFF.

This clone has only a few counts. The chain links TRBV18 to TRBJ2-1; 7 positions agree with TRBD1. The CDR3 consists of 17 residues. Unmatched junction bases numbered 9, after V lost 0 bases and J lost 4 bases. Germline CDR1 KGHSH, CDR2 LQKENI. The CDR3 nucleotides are TGTGCCAGCTCACCACCTAATACAGGGGTGAGTTACAATGAGCAGTTCTTC. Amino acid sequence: CASSPPNTGVSYNEQFF.

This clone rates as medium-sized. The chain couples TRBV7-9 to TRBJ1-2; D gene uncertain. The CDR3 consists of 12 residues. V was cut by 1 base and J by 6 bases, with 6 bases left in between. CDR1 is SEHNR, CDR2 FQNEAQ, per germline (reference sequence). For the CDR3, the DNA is TGTGCCAGCAGCTTAGGAGGGAATGGCTACACCTTC. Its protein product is CASSLGGNGYTF.